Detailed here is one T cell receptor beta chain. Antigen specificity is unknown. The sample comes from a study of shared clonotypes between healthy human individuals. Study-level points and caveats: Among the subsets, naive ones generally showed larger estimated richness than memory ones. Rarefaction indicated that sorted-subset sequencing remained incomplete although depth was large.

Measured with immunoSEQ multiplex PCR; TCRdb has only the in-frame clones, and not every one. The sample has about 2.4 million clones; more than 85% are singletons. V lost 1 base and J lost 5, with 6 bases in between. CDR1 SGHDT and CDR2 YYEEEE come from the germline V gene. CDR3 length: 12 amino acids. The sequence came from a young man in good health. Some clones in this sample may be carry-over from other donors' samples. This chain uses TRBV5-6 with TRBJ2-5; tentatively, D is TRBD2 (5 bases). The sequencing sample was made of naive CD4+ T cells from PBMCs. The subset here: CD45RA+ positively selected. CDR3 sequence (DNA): TGTGCCAGCAGCTTGACGGGGGAGACCCAGTACTTC. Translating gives CASSLTGETQYF.